The following is a T cell receptor (beta chain) sequence with its context. Its antigen target is currently unknown. Base qualities are missing; no much larger clone stands one base away. Ficoll-Paque density gradient centrifugation was used to isolate PBMCs. These data are taken from a study of T-cell memory formation after mild COVID-19 (dated by TCRdb to the early 2020s). At the level of the whole study: TCR sequence clusters from the two donors were found to be largely donor specific. T-cell clones expanding and contracting after mild COVID-19 in a couple of donors were tracked by longitudinal TCRalpha and TCRbeta repertoire sequencing. The cohort comprised two young, previously healthy adult volunteers, one female and one male.

The cysteine opens and the phenylalanine closes a CDR3 of 15 amino acids. This entry keeps only the CDR3 DNA: 45 bases, framed from base 1. V has 8 bases trimmed and J has 8 bases trimmed; junction bases matching no gene number 14. Reading the germline V gene (reference sequence) gives CDR1 SGHKS and CDR2 YYEKEE. What the study reported, not specific to this receptor: SARS-CoV-2 specificity was not confirmed for the second-wave clones peaking on day 37. Balanced CD4/CD8 phenotypes were observed for clones contracting from day 15 to 85, whereas a bias towards CD4+ was observed for a second wave of clones expanding from day 15 to 37. Contracting CD4+ clones were located mainly in the CM and EM memory subsets, whereas CD8+ clones were found to be enriched in EMRA. Some responding clones were found in pre-infection memory, which suggests that pre-existing cross-reactive memory T cells took part in the SARS-CoV-2 response. Only two mild cases were covered by the study, and larger cohorts that include severe cases with pre-infection samples were considered necessary.

Sequencing instrument: Illumina NovaSeq 6000. TCRalpha and TCRbeta cDNA libraries were constructed by 5'RACE with constant-segment primers, with sample barcodes and unique molecular identifiers being introduced. Trizol reagent was used to extract RNA from every sample. Library amplification was performed in two PCR steps, and a second sample barcode and Illumina TruSeq adapters were introduced in the second step. The libraries were sequenced on an Illumina NovaSeq using 2 x 150 bp paired-end reads. The authors processed their data as follows. The reads were demultiplexed and collapsed into UMI-guided consensus sequences using migec v1.2.7. Using mixcr v2.1.11, UMI consensuses were aligned to TRA and TRB V and J templates and then assembled into clonotypes. Clonotypes were classified as expanded or contracted when called significant by both edgeR and NoisET, with noise models trained on biological replicates. For edgeR calls, a false discovery rate-adjusted p below 0.01 and a log2 fold-change threshold of 1 were applied. PCA with hierarchical clustering of max-normalized trajectories of the 1000 most abundant clonotypes was used as exploratory dynamics analysis. Each responding clone was given a CD4 or CD8 phenotype based on the CD4+ and CD8+ repertoires, which had been sequenced separately. TCRdb reanalyzed the raw reads on its own, using fastp at Q25 for trimming and MiXCR for clone calling, and kept in-frame beta chains. For every CDR3 protein sequence, its rows merge into one entry that carries the most common genes and DNA. The V and J calls, along with clone size, are taken from TCRdb and not from the paper's own processing. This sample lists around 110,000 distinct CDR3 sequences; around 15% were detected once. Of the sample, around 28% falls within the top ten clones.

The V and J segments used are TRBV5-5 and TRBJ2-1, with 9 bases in between that match TRBD1. The material sequenced was PBMCs or a T cell subset sorted from them (not recorded which). The receptor's source is an adult woman who had mild COVID-19 (a few samples of this study predate the infection). The sample titles of this study are shuffled in the database, so cell type and time point are left out; the donor was told from shared clones. CDR3 reads: CASKYPGQGDDEQFF. Read as DNA, the sequence is TGTGCCAGTAAGTACCCGGGACAGGGCGACGATGAGCAGTTCTTC.